This entry lists 8 T cell receptor beta chains sequenced from one sample in a study of blood T cell repertoires in COVID-19. TCRdb's table, derived via immunoSEQ multiplex PCR, lists solely in-frame clones and lacks some. The sample carries 200,000 or so clones, 80% to 90% recorded once. Source material: peripheral blood. These receptors were collected from a man aged 40-49 years who had recovered from COVID-19.

This sequence joins TRBV3-1 (or the pseudogene TRBV3-2) and TRBJ1-2, with a weak D call TRBD1 (5 bases). CDR1 is LGHDT and CDR2 is YNNKEL in the germline V gene (reference sequence). With 1 base removed from V and 5 bases from J, the gap between germline ends came to 8 bases. The CDR3 is made up of 13 amino acids. CDR3 coding DNA: TGTGCCAGCAGCCAAGGGGGGGGTTATGGCTACACCTTC. Translation gives CASSQGGGYGYTF.

The chain's CDR3 is CASSSGPGTSGDVMGEQFF. Written as DNA, the CDR3 is TGTGCCAGCAGCTCAGGTCCCGGGACTAGCGGGGACGTTATGGGAGAGCAGTTCTTC. The chain recombines TRBV7-9 with TRBJ2-1; 13 bases are shared with TRBD2. Germline CDR1 SEHNR, CDR2 FQNEAQ (reference sequence). V shed 4 bases and J 10 bases; nucleotides not matched to a gene: 19. CDR3 length: 19 residues.

This clone occurred once. This chain uses TRBV6-5 with TRBJ1-2, with 7 bases matching TRBD1. V lost 4 bases and J lost 2; bases outside the gene matches: 4. The germline CDR1 and CDR2 sequences are MNHEY and SVGAGI. The CDR3 runs 14 residues. The CDR3 DNA reads as TGTGCCAGCAGTTGGCAGACAGGGAACTATGGCTACACCTTC. It is translated as CASSWQTGNYGYTF.

The count of this clone is one. This sequence joins TRBV6-2 or TRBV6-3 and TRBJ1-1; tentatively, D is TRBD1 (6 bases). CDR1 is MNHEY and CDR2 is SVGEGT in the germline V gene. The CDR3 sequence is 14 residues long. V lost 5 bases, J lost 1 base, and 11 bases lay in between. CDR3 nucleotides: TGTGCCAGCAGTCAGCTGACAGGGAACACTGAAGCTTTCTTT. Encoded protein: CASSQLTGNTEAFF.

CDR3 sequence (DNA): TGTGCCAGAAGCTTGCCGGGGTATGGCTACACCTTC. Translated: CARSLPGYGYTF. The rearrangement joins TRBV5-3 to TRBJ1-2; D unclear. TRBV5-3 is an ORF; its function is uncertain. With 1 base removed from V and 5 bases from J, the gap between germline ends came to 6 bases. This CDR3 is built from 12 residues.

This rearrangement joins TRBV11-2 to TRBJ1-5; D perhaps matches TRBD1 (5 bases). The CDR3 runs 13 residues. Germline loops: CDR1 SGHAT, CDR2 FQNNGV. V lost 4 bases and J lost 9, with 13 bases in between. The CDR3 coding sequence is TGTGCCAGCAGCTCAGGGCCATACGGGCCCCAGCATTTT. Translation: CASSSGPYGPQHF.

The V gene is TRBV30, the J gene TRBJ2-7, with 10 bases aligning to TRBD1. The CDR3 loop spans 13 amino acids. Germline values: CDR1 GTSNPN, CDR2 SVGIG (reference sequence). The V gene end was trimmed by 5 bases and the J gene end by 8 bases; junction bases not matched to a gene: 9. DNA of the CDR3: TGTGCCTGGGAACCGGGACAGGGGCTACAGCAGTACTTC. This sequence encodes CAWEPGQGLQQYF.

The chain couples TRBV6-5 to TRBJ1-1; no reliable D call. This CDR3 is built from 12 residues. CDR1 is MNHEY and CDR2 is SVGAGI in the germline V gene. V lost 11 bases, J lost 1 base, and 11 bases lay in between. The CDR3 bases are TGTGCCCTCCAGGTGGGGAACACTGAAGCTTTCTTT. Amino acids: CALQVGNTEAFF.